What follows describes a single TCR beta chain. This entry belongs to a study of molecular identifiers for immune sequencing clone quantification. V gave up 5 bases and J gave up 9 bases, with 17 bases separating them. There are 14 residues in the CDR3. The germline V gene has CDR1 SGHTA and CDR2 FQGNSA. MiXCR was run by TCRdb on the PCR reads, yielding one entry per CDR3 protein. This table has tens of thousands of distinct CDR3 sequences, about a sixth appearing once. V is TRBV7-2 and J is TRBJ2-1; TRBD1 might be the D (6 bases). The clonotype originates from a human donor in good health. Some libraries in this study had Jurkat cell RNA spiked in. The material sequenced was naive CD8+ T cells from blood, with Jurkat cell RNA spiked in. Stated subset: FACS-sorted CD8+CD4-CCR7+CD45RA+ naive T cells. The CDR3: CASSAWARGGEQFF. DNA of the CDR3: TGTGCCAGCAGCGCTTGGGCCAGGGGCGGTGAGCAGTTCTTC.